This TCR beta chain was documented in a study of spatial heterogeneity in lung cancer. Time point given: sample taken at primary tumor resection. The authors sequenced whole RNA from tumor, nontumor lung or frozen PBMC without sorting. V was clipped by 1 base and J by 8 bases; unmatched bases: 7. There are 15 residues in the CDR3. In germline, CDR1 is SGHRS, CDR2 YFSETQ. This clonotype was counted many times. MiXCR, run by TCRdb on the 5' RACE reads, gives a single entry per CDR3 protein. The repertoire has 12,000 to 15,000 distinct CDR3 sequences, just under 8% of them found once; the top ten carry about 30%.

Sample: PBMCs, taken at surgery. The chain couples TRBV5-1 to TRBJ1-4, with 8 positions matching TRBD1. The source of this sequence is a female donor with early-stage non-small cell lung cancer. CDR3 sequence: CASSLTGTGDEKLFF. The CDR3 DNA reads as TGCGCCAGCAGCTTGACCGGGACAGGAGACGAAAAACTGTTTTTT.